One T cell receptor beta chain is described in this entry. What it binds is not known. The record originates from a study of identifying expanded T cells in peripheral blood. General observations from the study: Differentially abundant clones: around 1.2 between replicates, about 16 at roughly 2 weeks, approximately 19 at four. Variance in clone template counts between roughly 2-week samples significantly increased with total template count across all healthy donors.

No infections or other immune events were documented during collection. The germline gives CDR1 SGHTA, CDR2 FQGTGA. The junction had 5 bases not matched to a gene; V was cut back by 5 bases and J by 6 bases. The CDR3 consists of 13 residues. Assay: immunoSEQ multiplex PCR; the TCRdb copy retains only in-frame clones and omits some. The sample has 100,000 to 150,000 clones, 75% to 90% seen once. This chain connects TRBV7-3 to TRBJ2-3, with 7 nucleotides matching TRBD2. This sequence originates from a person between 18 and 75 years old in good health. The sequencing sample was made of blood. This chain's CDR3 is CASSLTSMDTQYF. CDR3 DNA: TGTGCCAGCAGCCTGACTAGCATGGATACGCAGTATTTT.